The rows below give T cell receptor beta chains drawn from one sample of a study of blood T cell repertoires in COVID-19. Clones were sequenced by immunoSEQ multiplex PCR, and TCRdb holds only the in-frame ones, with some missing. This sample carries about 260,000 clones, around 89% of them seen once, and the ten largest clones take around 0.85%. Sequences were obtained from PBMCs or T cells enriched from blood (not recorded which). These receptors were collected from a man aged 45-60 years who had been exposed to COVID-19. Each CDR3 is given with its conserved first and last residue. D genes are given only for firm matches. Size is omitted from some rows. Given values are once, few, many or a class for expanded clones.

j_call v_call d_call clone_size cdr3_nt cdr3_aa
TRBJ1-2 TRBV28 - - TGTGCCAGCAGCCCCATGGGCAGGCCTAACTATGGCTACACCTTC CASSPMGRPNYGYTF
TRBJ2-1 TRBV19 TRBD2 few TGTGCCAGTAGTATGAGCGGGACCTACAATGAGCAGTTCTTC CASSMSGTYNEQFF
TRBJ1-1 TRBV21-1 - - TGTGCCAGCAGCAAAGGTGGGGCGGATCTCATGAACACTGAAGCTTTCTTT CASSKGGADLMNTEAFF
TRBJ1-5 TRBV28 TRBD1 - TGTGCCAGCAGTTCACAGGGGAGAAGTCAGCCCCAGCATTTT CASSSQGRSQPQHF
TRBJ1-6 TRBV5-6 - - TGTGCCAGCAGCTTGGGACAGCATAATTCACCCCTCCACTTT CASSLGQHNSPLHF
TRBJ2-3 TRBV7-3 - - TGTGCCAGCAGCCCAACGGGGTGGGATACGCAGTATTTT CASSPTGWDTQYF
TRBJ2-5 TRBV5-1 - - TGCGCCAGCAGCTTGGTTATACATAAAGAGACCCAGTACTTC CASSLVIHKETQYF
TRBJ2-2 TRBV4-2 TRBD2 - TGTGCCAGCAGCCATGGGACTAGCGGGAGCTCCAACACCGGGGAGCTGTTTTTT CASSHGTSGSSNTGELFF
TRBJ1-4 TRBV3-1/TRBV3-2 TRBD1 - TGTGCCAGCAGACAGGGGGGAACTAATGAAAAACTGTTTTTT CASRQGGTNEKLFF
TRBJ1-1 TRBV5-1 - - TGCGCCAGCAGCTCCCGGGGGACGAACACTGAAGCTTTCTTT CASSSRGTNTEAFF
TRBJ2-7 TRBV27 - once TGTGCCAGCAGTCCGGAGGGGGGGTGGTCCTACGAGCAGTACTTC CASSPEGGWSYEQYF
TRBJ2-7 TRBV11-2 TRBD1 - TGTGCCAGCAGCTCCGGTCCGGGACAGGGGACCGAGCAGTACTTC CASSSGPGQGTEQYF
TRBJ1-4 TRBV4-1 - - TGCGCCAGCAGGGGGCTAGGACGGAGAAATCTTGAAAAACTGTTTTTT CASRGLGRRNLEKLFF
TRBJ1-2 TRBV2 - - TGTGCCAGCAGGGCCGGGAGCACATATGGCTACACCTTC CASRAGSTYGYTF
TRBJ2-3 TRBV4-1 TRBD2 - TGCGCCAGCAGCTCTGGAGCCCAGCGGGGGAGCACAGATACGCAGTATTTT CASSSGAQRGSTDTQYF
TRBJ1-6 TRBV30 - - TGTGCCTGGAGTGTCGGCCCCCAGGGTTCACCCCTCCACTTT CAWSVGPQGSPLHF
TRBJ1-1 TRBV5-1 - - TGCGCCAGCAGCTTGGACAGGGTGGGGAACACTGAAGCTTTCTTT CASSLDRVGNTEAFF
TRBJ1-1 TRBV28 - - TGTGCCAGCAGTTCAGGGTCTGGCACTGAAGCTTTCTTT CASSSGSGTEAFF
TRBJ1-1 TRBV19 TRBD1 - TGTGCCAGTAGTATGGATACAGGGGGTCACCCTATGAACACTGAAGCTTTCTTT CASSMDTGGHPMNTEAFF
TRBJ1-2 TRBV27 TRBD1 - TGTGCCAGCAGTGGGACAGCTAACTATGGCTACACCTTC CASSGTANYGYTF
TRBJ2-7 TRBV7-6 TRBD2 once TGTGCCAGCAGCTTAACCAGGACTAGCGGGCGACAATTCGGATCCTACGAGCAGTACTTC CASSLTRTSGRQFGSYEQYF
TRBJ1-5 TRBV11-3 - - TGTGCCAGCAGCTTAGATGGGGGGACTCAGCCCCAGCATTTT CASSLDGGTQPQHF
TRBJ2-1 TRBV10-3 TRBD2 - TGTGCCATCACCGGACTAGCGGGGGGCTACAATGAGCAGTTCTTC CAITGLAGGYNEQFF
TRBJ2-5 TRBV19 TRBD2 - TGTGCCAGTACCGCTGGACTAGCGGGAGGTGAAGAGACCCAGTACTTC CASTAGLAGGEETQYF
TRBJ2-5 TRBV5-8 - - TGTGCCAGCAGCTTACGGGGAGGTTTAGAGACCCAGTACTTC CASSLRGGLETQYF
TRBJ2-1 TRBV13 - - TGTGCCAGCAGCTCAAGGCCGGGGTTTAATGAGCAGTTCTTC CASSSRPGFNEQFF
TRBJ2-5 TRBV5-4 TRBD1 - TGTGCCAGCAGCCCCATACTACTACAGGGGTCAACGGGTGGTGCCCAGTACTTC CASSPILLQGSTGGAQYF
TRBJ2-1 TRBV5-1 - - TGCGCCAGCAGCTTGGGGGGCGGGGACTACAATGAGCAGTTCTTC CASSLGGGDYNEQFF
TRBJ1-2 TRBV6-4 TRBD1 - TGTGCCAGCAGGGAAGGGACAGGGGACGGCTACACCTTC CASREGTGDGYTF
TRBJ1-1 TRBV7-7 - - TGTGCTACCGAACCGGGGAAGGCTTTCTTT CATEPGKAFF
TRBJ1-1 TRBV7-9 - - TGTGCCAGCTTACACAGGGAGAACACTGAAGCTTTCTTT CASLHRENTEAFF
TRBJ2-2 TRBV24-1 - - TGTGCCACCAGTGATACCATTACAGGGTATGGCGGGGAGCTGTTTTTT CATSDTITGYGGELFF
TRBJ2-1 TRBV5-4 - - TGTGCCAGCATCAGGCTGAGCGGTAAGCAGTTCTTC CASIRLSGKQFF
TRBJ2-2 TRBV6-6 - - TGTGCCAGCAGTCCGAGGGTGTCCGGGGAGCTGTTTTTT CASSPRVSGELFF
TRBJ2-3 TRBV5-6 - - TGTGCCAGCAGCTTGGGGCCAGTCTTTTTAGATACGCAGTATTTT CASSLGPVFLDTQYF
TRBJ1-5 TRBV6-4 - - TGTGCCAGCAGTGCCGCAGGGGGCAATCAGCCCCAGCATTTT CASSAAGGNQPQHF
TRBJ2-1 TRBV7-9 - - TGTGCCAGCAGTCTTAGTGAGCAGTTCTTC CASSLSEQFF
TRBJ1-3 TRBV5-1 TRBD1 - TGCGCCAGCAGCCCGGGACAGGGCGAAAACACCATATATTTT CASSPGQGENTIYF
TRBJ2-7 TRBV6-1 TRBD1 - TGTGCCAGCAGTTGGGGACAGGGGGCGTACGAGCAGTACTTC CASSWGQGAYEQYF
TRBJ1-1 TRBV2 TRBD1 - TGTGCCAGCCCCAGGGGGCGCGAATGGGGCACTGAAGCTTTCTTT CASPRGREWGTEAFF
TRBJ2-7 TRBV7-9 TRBD1 - TGTGCCAGCAGCCCCCCCTTCAGGGACAGAAATTCCTACGAGCAGTACTTC CASSPPFRDRNSYEQYF
TRBJ1-1 TRBV5-5 TRBD1 - TGTGCCAGCAGTAATCAGGGGGCGAGGCGGTACACTGAAGCTTTCTTT CASSNQGARRYTEAFF
TRBJ2-3 TRBV5-1 - - TGCGCCAGCAGCATCCGACAGGCCTCAGATACGCAGTATTTT CASSIRQASDTQYF
TRBJ2-5 TRBV5-1 - - TGCGCCAGCAGCATCGGAGGAGAGACCCAGTACTTC CASSIGGETQYF
TRBJ2-1 TRBV7-2 TRBD2 - TGTGCCAGCAACTCAGGTAGCGGGGGGGCCTCATGGAGTGAGCAGTTCTTC CASNSGSGGASWSEQFF
TRBJ1-6 TRBV18 - - TGTGCCAGCTCACCAAGGGGAGGAAATTCACCCCTCCACTTT CASSPRGGNSPLHF